This record concerns one TCR beta chain sequence. Antigen specificity is unknown. This record belongs to a study of T-cell memory formation after mild COVID-19. Study-wide results and caveats: Of the contracting clones, CD4+ ones lay mainly in CM and EM, and CD8+ ones in EMRA.

TCRalpha and TCRbeta libraries used 5'RACE with constant-segment primers and UMIs. TCRdb re-analysed the 5' RACE reads in MiXCR, keeping a single row per CDR3 protein. The sample gives around 390,000 distinct CDR3 sequences, about 16% of which show up once; under 25% is in the top ten. The germline V and J ends were trimmed by 8 bases and 5 bases, with 34 bases remaining between them. CDR1 SEHNR and CDR2 FQNEAQ come from the germline V gene (reference sequence). The CDR3 extends over 21 amino acids. The source is a man between 18 and 29 years old who had mild COVID-19 (a few samples of this study predate the infection). Cell type and time point are not known. The specimen was PBMCs or a T cell subset sorted from them (not recorded which). The chain couples TRBV7-9 to TRBJ2-6; a weak D match, TRBD1 (6 bases). CDR3 sequence reads: CASRDQTKDSFTLFWANVLTF. CDR3 DNA sequence: TGTGCCAGCCGAGATCAAACTAAGGACAGCTTCACCCTCTTTTGGGCCAACGTCCTGACTTTC.